These 2 T cell receptor beta chains originate from one sample sequenced in a study of blood T cell repertoires in COVID-19 (dated by TCRdb to the early 2020s). Library generation was performed with the immunoSEQ multiplex PCR assay. Sourced from immuneACCESS, this table was stored by TCRdb with only in-frame sequences that have V and J called. A share of the clones is absent; for the studies checked, an unresolved V gene accounts for under half, and the remainder has no known explanation. Recorded for this sample are under 500,000 clones; roughly nine tenths of them occurred a single time. Nearly 2% of the sample belongs to the ten largest clones. Sequenced sample: PBMCs or T cells enriched from blood (not recorded which). The receptors here all came from a woman between 18 and 29 years old with acute COVID-19.

V is TRBV11-2 and J is TRBJ1-6, with D uncertain. Germline V gives CDR1 SGHAT, CDR2 FQNNGV. This CDR3 has 17 amino acids. Trimming took 1 base from V and 10 from J, leaving 20 bases between them. The CDR3 spells CASSLVMGRDARSPLHF. For the CDR3, the DNA is TGTGCCAGCAGCTTAGTGATGGGTAGAGATGCGCGGTCACCCCTCCACTTT.

This clone was seen only once. The V call is TRBV27, the J call TRBJ2-7; a weak D match, TRBD2 (6 bases). Trimming left V 4 bases short and J 3 bases short, with 16 bases between. The germline CDR1 and CDR2 sequences are MNHEY and SMNVEV (reference sequence). This CDR3 comprises 15 residues. The CDR3, as DNA: TGTGCCAGCAGTTCGACCGGGACTGGACTCTACGAGCAGTACTTC. This codes for CASSSTGTGLYEQYF.